Sequencing of this TCR beta chain was carried out in a study of cytomegalovirus exposure and HLA in healthy donors (dated by TCRdb to about 2017). Background for the entire study: In an earlier analysis of about 560 of the donors, around 300 Gb of sequence data and 95 million to 130 million unique TCR beta sequences from roughly 190 million T cells were reported. Roughly 300 gigabases of sequencing data and 91 million or so unique TCR sequences made up an early release that covered approximately 650 HLA-typed donors. Of the approximately 400 genotyped donors, about 80% fell in the genetic ancestry cluster associated with self-reported Caucasian donors. The study aimed to test whether cataloging public T cell receptors could reveal signatures of past pathogen exposure. Using immunosequencing, the study profiled T cell repertoires from around 670 subjects and related those repertoires to cytomegalovirus serostatus. In addition to the first cohort of 666 subjects, a separate validation cohort of 130 or so different subjects was used. To predict cytomegalovirus infection status, the study combined high-throughput TCR immunosequencing, statistical association of individual TCRs with disease status, and machine learning. In a later analysis, previously published TCR beta repertoires from more than 500 donors were re-analyzed and high-resolution HLA genotyping was added so that TCR occurrence patterns could be studied. The later analysis used no new phenotypic data to find candidate immune exposures, relying instead on TCR beta sequences and their occurrence across donors. An earlier analysis of fewer than 750 of the donors used high-throughput TCR beta sequencing to judge whether each TCR beta V gene segment behaved as functional or pseudogenic. Donor age, sex, ethnicity and CMV serostatus were compiled together with the repertoire data. In a later genetic analysis, genome-wide SNP genotypes for about 60% of the 666 donors were used, and that subset was treated as a discovery cohort. Every repertoire in the discovery cohort had been generated on one and the same sequencing platform. HLA typing included class I and class II loci at four-digit resolution. Typing coverage varied by locus: roughly 629-640 donors for A, B, C, DRB1 and DQB1; approximately 500 for DQA1; about 570 for DPA1; around 490 for DPB1. Roughly five DR-DQ haplotypes were handled as single units for association and clustering because linkage in the cohort was strong. Among 300 to 500 genotyped donors of the cohort, an average of around 250,000 unique TCR beta nucleotide sequences was sequenced per donor, of which about 19% were non-productive. The full study reports these points: In both the original and validation cohorts, the classifier was reported to diagnose cytomegalovirus status with high specificity and sensitivity. In a later analysis, HLA-associated TCR beta chains were found to be more clonally expanded and to have lower generation probabilities than equally common non-associated chains. Because counts were too low, some 16 rarely observed V segments, including chromosome 9 orphons, were excluded from the earlier analysis of about 500 of the donors. Immune exposure information for the cohort was limited to CMV serostatus. Linkage disequilibrium might explain the correlated functional status among segregating V segments, but an unknown experimental factor could not be ruled out. A later genetic analysis reported fewer N-insertions in productive TCRs among donors in an Asian-associated ancestry cluster than the roughly 700-donor mean. In a later analysis, several top co-occurrence clusters were reported to appear linked to parvovirus B19, influenza, CMV and Epstein-Barr virus. The cohort was sequenced for TCR beta chains only, and without alpha or paired-chain data the features that could be detected were limited. A further reported finding was that TCR beta sequences accurately predicted the HLA-A and HLA-B alleles for most subjects in the first cohort. In vitro tests confirmed that a few of the cytomegalovirus-associated TCR beta chains recognize cytomegalovirus antigens. Because HLA typing was unavailable for some donors at each locus, only the typed subset was used in association tests. Sequencing depth was assumed to be roughly uniform across donors in the presence/absence analyses, though that assumption may not hold. Some IMGT-functional V segments, including TRBV6-2 and TRBV6-3, could not be told apart with the 87-base-pair reads, so those segments were excluded. A cluster of highly shared sequence variants was judged likely to be a technical artifact of the sequencing pipeline. A later analysis associated about 18,000 TCR beta sequences with specific HLA alleles at a false discovery rate of 0.05. The study listed around 160 TCR beta chains as associated with cytomegalovirus. In a later analysis, the rate of TCR association differed among HLA loci, with DRB1 alleles having the most associated TCRs and HLA-C alleles having the fewest. Strong co-occurrence of HLA alleles, especially DR and DQ, made assigning TCR associations to individual alleles difficult. The authors suggested that the approach could potentially be extended to other disease states and immunological phenotypes. Most CMV-associated TCR beta chains appeared to be HLA-restricted in a later analysis, and the HLA associations seemed to be driven largely by CMV exposure. Broadly in line with IMGT annotations, most TCR beta V segments showed up in productive rearrangements about 90% or about 30% of the time in an earlier analysis of 587 of the donors. Across donors, most TCR sequences were observed very rarely, whereas some public TCRs were present in many individuals. An association between a missense DCLRE1C variant and V-gene and J-gene trimming of TCR beta chains was found in a later genetic analysis and replicated in an independent cohort.

Only one count was recorded for this clone. The specificity of this receptor is unknown. Within one base of it there is no much larger clone, and no base qualities were kept. The library was made by the immunoSEQ multiplex PCR assay. For the multiplex PCR, a mixture combining 60 forward primers for TCR Vbeta segments and 13 reverse primers for TCR Jbeta segments was used. A multiplex PCR assay on genomic DNA amplified the CDR3 region of rearranged TCR beta genes. The Illumina HiSeq System was used to sequence the amplified TCR beta libraries as 87-base-pair reads. The original pipeline was this. In a later analysis, tens of millions of unique TCR beta chains were counted across the roughly 610 repertoires, and around 10 million of these chains were shared by at least two donors. Raw reads were error-corrected and collapsed into unique sequences with a nearest-neighbor algorithm that merged closely related sequences to remove PCR and sequencing errors. V, D and J gene segments were assigned by aligning CDR3 sequences to IMGT reference sequences. Each retained sequence needed at least a six-nucleotide match to both a V gene segment and a J gene segment. Rearrangements were called productive when the CDR3 lacked stop codons and stayed in frame with V and J; all others were non-productive. CDR3 was defined by IMGT convention, running from the second conserved V-encoded cysteine to the conserved J-encoded phenylalanine. The earlier analysis of 500 to 750 of the donors excluded any sequence lacking an unambiguous match to a single V gene segment. An earlier analysis of a few hundred of the donors called V segments functional above 56.7% productive rearrangements and segregating when the between-donor standard deviation exceeded 5%. A statistical classification framework was developed to diagnose cytomegalovirus status using the catalog of TCR beta chain sequences. A later analysis assigned V and J genes by comparing TCR nucleotide sequences with IMGT/GENE-DB human TR gene sequences. In a later analysis, CDR3 sequences and most-parsimonious VDJ recombination scenarios were assigned using the TCRdist pipeline. In a later analysis, every TCR beta chain was defined by the combination of its CDR3 amino acid sequence and its V-gene family, and reads without a unique V-gene family were dropped. In a later analysis, approximately 590 highly shared, low-generation-probability nucleotide sequences were removed to address suspected cross-contamination and a sequencing artifact. For each public chain, a later analysis derived a clonal expansion index from normalized ranks of inferred template counts within each repertoire. In a later analysis, generation probabilities were computed using a VDJ recombination model fitted to out-of-frame rearrangements, and the results were checked against IGoR. In a later analysis, TCR-TCR, TCR-HLA and TCR-CMV co-occurrence was scored with hypergeometric tests, and a repertoire-size bias correction was applied to TCR pairs. False discovery rates were estimated in a later analysis by permuting HLA or CMV assignments 20 times. In a later analysis, co-occurring TCRs were grouped using DBSCAN, with TCRdist sequence similarity added in when clustering inside HLA-allele-positive subsets. Repertoires with fewer than 30,000 or more than 120,000 public chains were left out of co-occurrence clustering, as were a handful of repertoires with anomalous nucleotide sharing. Drawn from immuneACCESS, this table holds only the in-frame rearrangements with V and J called that TCRdb kept. Clones are partly lost; checked studies trace under half to an unresolved V gene and leave the rest unexplained. V and J calls and clone size follow that table, whereas D and trimming were derived from the DNA. This sample comprises around 100,000 clones, around 77% of them detected only once. The ten top clones hold approximately 4% of the sample.

As encoded in the germline V gene (reference sequence), CDR1 is SEHNR while CDR2 is FQNEAQ. Trimming takes 5 bases from V and 8 bases from J, and the germline ends sit 13 bases apart. The CDR3 contains 13 residues, cysteine and phenylalanine counted. This entry keeps only the CDR3 DNA: 39 bases, framed from base 1. In total, just over 650 healthy bone marrow donors made up the cohort. At the time of sampling, every cohort member was nominally healthy, though immune exposures that went unrecorded were likely present. The donor was CMV seropositive and was included in the group of some 290 seropositive cohort members. Each donor provided a peripheral blood sample, and peripheral blood mononuclear cells were used for TCR beta sequencing. Genomic DNA extraction from the blood cell samples was performed with the Qiagen DNeasy Blood Extraction Kit.

The sequence was collected from a man aged 50-59 years in good health and CMV-seropositive. This chain is built from TRBV7-9 and TRBJ2-1; the D gene is not confidently resolved. Sequences were obtained from PBMCs. DNA sequence: TGTGCCAGCAGCCGCGGCCTTAAGGATGAGCAGTTCTTC. This yields the protein CASSRGLKDEQFF.